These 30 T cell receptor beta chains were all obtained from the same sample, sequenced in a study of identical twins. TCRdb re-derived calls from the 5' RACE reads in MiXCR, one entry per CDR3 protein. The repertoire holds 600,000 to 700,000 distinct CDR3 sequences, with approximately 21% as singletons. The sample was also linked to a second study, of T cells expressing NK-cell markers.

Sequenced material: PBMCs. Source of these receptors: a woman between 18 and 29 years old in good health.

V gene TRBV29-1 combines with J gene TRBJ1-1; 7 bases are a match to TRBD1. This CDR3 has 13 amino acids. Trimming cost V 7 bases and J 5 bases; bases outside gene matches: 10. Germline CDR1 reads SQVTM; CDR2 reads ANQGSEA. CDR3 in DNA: TGCAGCGCCATGACAGGGCGACGTACTGAAGCTTTCTTT. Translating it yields CSAMTGRRTEAFF.

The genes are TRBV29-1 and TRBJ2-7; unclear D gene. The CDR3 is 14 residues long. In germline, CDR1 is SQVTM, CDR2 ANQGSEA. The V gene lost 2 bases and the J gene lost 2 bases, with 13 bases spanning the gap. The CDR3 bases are TGCAGCGTTGAATGGGCGGATTCAGCCTACGAGCAGTACTTC. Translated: CSVEWADSAYEQYF.

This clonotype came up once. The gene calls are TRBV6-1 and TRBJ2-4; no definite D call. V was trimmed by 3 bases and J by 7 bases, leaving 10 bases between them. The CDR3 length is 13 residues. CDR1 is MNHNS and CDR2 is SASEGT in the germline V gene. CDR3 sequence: CASSDLVGNIQYF. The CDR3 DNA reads TGTGCCAGCAGTGACTTGGTGGGTAACATTCAGTACTTC.

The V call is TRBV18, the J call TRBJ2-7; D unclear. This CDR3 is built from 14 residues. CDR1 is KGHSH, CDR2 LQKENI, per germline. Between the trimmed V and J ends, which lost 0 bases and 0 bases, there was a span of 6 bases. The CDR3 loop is CASSPPMGSYEQYF. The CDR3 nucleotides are TGTGCCAGCTCACCACCGATGGGCTCCTACGAGCAGTACTTC.

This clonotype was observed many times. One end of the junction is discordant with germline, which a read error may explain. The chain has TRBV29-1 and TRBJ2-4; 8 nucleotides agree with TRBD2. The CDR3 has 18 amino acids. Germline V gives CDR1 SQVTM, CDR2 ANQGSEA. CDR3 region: CSVEAPTSGDINKNIQYF. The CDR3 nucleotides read TGCAGCGTCGAAGCCCCAACTAGCGGTGATATAAACAAAAACATTCAGTACTTC.

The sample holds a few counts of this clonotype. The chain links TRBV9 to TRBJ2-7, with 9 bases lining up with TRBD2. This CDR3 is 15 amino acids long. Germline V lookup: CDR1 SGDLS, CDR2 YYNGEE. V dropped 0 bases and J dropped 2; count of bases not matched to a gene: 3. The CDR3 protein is CASSVGGGGAYEQYF. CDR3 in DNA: TGTGCCAGCAGCGTAGGCGGCGGGGGGGCCTACGAGCAGTACTTC. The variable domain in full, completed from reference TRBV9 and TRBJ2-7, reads DSGVTQTPKHLITATGQRVTLRCSPRSGDLSVYWYQQSLDQGLQFLIQYYNGEERAKGNILERFSAQQFPDLHSELNLSSLELGDSALYFCASSVGGGGAYEQYFGPGTRLTVT.

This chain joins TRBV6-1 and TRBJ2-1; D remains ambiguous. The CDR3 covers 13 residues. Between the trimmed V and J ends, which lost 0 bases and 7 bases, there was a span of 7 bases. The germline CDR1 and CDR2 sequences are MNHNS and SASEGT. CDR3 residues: CASSEAFKNEQFF. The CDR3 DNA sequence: TGTGCCAGCAGTGAAGCGTTCAAGAATGAGCAGTTCTTC.

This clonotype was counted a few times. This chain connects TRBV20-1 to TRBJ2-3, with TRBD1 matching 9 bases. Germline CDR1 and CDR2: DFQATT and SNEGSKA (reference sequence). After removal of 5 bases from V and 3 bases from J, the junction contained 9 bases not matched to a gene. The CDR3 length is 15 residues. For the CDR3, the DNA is TGCAGTGCTGGCCCCGGGACAGGGAGGACAGATACGCAGTATTTT. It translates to CSAGPGTGRTDTQYF.

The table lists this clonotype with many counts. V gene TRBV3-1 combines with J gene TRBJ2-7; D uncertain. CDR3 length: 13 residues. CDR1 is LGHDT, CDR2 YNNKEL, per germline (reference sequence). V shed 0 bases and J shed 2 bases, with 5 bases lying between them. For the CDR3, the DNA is TGTGCCAGCAGCCAAGATTGGGCCTACGAGCAGTACTTC. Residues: CASSQDWAYEQYF.

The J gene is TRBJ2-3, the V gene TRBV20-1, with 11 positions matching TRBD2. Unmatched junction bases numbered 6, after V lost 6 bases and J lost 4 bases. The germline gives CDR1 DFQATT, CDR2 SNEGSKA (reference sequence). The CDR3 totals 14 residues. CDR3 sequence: CSALTSGTSDTQYF. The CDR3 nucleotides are TGCAGTGCCCTGACTAGCGGGACCTCAGATACGCAGTATTTT.

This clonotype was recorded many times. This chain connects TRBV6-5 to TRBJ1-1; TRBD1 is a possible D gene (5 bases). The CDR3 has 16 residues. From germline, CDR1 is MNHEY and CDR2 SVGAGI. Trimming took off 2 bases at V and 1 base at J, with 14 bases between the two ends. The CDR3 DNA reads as TGTGCCAGCAGTTACGGGGCAGGGTGGGGGAACACTGAAGCTTTCTTT. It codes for CASSYGAGWGNTEAFF.

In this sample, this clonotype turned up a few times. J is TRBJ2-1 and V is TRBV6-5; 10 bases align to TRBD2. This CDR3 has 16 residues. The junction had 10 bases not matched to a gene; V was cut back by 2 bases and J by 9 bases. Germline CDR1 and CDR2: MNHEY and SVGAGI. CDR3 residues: CASSYLRERGGPEQFF. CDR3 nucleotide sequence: TGTGCCAGCAGTTACCTAAGGGAGCGGGGGGGTCCTGAGCAGTTCTTC.

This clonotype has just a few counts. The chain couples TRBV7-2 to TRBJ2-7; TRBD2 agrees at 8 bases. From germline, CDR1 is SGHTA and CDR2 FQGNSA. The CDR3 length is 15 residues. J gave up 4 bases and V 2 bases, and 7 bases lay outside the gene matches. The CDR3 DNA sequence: TGTGCCAGCAGCTTAACGTTCGTAGCGGGGTACGAGCAGTACTTC. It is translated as CASSLTFVAGYEQYF.

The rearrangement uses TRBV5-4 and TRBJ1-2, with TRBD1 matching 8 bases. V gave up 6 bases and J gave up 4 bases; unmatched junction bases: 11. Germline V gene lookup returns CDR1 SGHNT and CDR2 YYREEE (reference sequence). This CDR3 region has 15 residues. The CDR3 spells CASNGWTGSSYGYTF. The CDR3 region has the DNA TGTGCCAGCAACGGATGGACAGGGAGTAGCTATGGCTACACCTTC. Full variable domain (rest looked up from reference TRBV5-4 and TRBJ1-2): ETGVTQSPTHLIKTRGQQVTLRCSSQSGHNTVSWYQQALGQGPQFIFQYYREEENGRGNFPPRFSGLQFPNYSSELNVNALELDDSALYLCASNGWTGSSYGYTFGSGTRLTVV.

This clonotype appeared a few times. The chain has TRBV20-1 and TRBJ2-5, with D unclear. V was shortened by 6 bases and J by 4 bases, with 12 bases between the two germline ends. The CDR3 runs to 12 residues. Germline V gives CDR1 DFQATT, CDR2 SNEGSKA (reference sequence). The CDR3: CSATFMAETQYF. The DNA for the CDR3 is TGCAGTGCCACCTTCATGGCAGAGACCCAGTACTTC.

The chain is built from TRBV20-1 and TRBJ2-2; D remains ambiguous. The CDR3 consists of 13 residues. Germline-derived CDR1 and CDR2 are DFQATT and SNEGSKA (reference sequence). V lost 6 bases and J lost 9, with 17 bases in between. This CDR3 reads CSAKQSGARELFF. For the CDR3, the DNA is TGCAGTGCCAAGCAATCAGGTGCCCGGGAGCTGTTTTTT.

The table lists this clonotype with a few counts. CDR3 sequence reads: CASPTGNGNYNSPLHF. The CDR3 DNA reads as TGTGCCAGCCCGACAGGGAACGGAAACTATAATTCACCCCTCCACTTT. The chain is built from TRBV27 and TRBJ1-6; the match to TRBD1 covers 7 bases. The trim removed 8 bases at V and 3 bases at J, leaving 10 bases unmatched. Germline V gives CDR1 MNHEY, CDR2 SMNVEV (reference sequence). There are 16 residues in the CDR3.

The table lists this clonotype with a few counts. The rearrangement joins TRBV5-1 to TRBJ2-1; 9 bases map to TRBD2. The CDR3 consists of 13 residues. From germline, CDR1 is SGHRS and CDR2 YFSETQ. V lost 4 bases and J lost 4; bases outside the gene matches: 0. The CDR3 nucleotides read TGCGCCAGCAGCACTAGCGGGTACAATGAGCAGTTCTTC. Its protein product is CASSTSGYNEQFF.

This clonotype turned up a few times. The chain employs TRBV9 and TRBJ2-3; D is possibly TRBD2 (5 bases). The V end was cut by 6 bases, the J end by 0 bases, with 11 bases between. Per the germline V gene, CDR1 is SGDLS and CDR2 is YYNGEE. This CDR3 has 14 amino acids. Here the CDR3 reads CASTRSGSTDTQYF. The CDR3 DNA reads TGTGCCAGCACTAGGAGCGGCAGCACAGATACGCAGTATTTT.

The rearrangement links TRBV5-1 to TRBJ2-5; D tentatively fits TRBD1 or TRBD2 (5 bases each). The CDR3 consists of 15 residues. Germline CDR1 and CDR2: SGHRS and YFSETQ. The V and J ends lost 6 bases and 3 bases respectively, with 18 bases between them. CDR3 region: CASTLGADQKETQYF. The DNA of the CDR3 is TGCGCCAGCACCCTCGGGGCGGACCAAAAAGAGACCCAGTACTTC. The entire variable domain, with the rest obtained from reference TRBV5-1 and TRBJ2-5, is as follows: KAGVTQTPRYLIKTRGQQVTLSCSPISGHRSVSWYQQTPGQGLQFLFEYFSETQRNKGNFPGRFSGRQFSNSRSEMNVSTLELGDSALYLCASTLGADQKETQYFGPGTRLLVL.

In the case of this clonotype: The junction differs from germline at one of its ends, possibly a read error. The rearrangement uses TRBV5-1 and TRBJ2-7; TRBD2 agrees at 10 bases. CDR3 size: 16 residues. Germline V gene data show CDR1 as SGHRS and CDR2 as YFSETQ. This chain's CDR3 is CASGLESSGRAHEQYF. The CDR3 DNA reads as TGCGCCAGCGGCTTGGAGTCCAGCGGGAGGGCCCACGAGCAGTACTTC.

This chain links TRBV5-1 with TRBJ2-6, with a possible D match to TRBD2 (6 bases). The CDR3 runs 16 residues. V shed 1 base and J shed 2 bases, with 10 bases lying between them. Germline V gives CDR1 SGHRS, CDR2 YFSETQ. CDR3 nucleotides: TGCGCCAGCAGCTTGTATGAGCGGGCTGGGGCCAACGTCCTGACTTTC. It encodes CASSLYERAGANVLTF. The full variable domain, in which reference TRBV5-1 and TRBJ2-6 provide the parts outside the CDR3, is KAGVTQTPRYLIKTRGQQVTLSCSPISGHRSVSWYQQTPGQGLQFLFEYFSETQRNKGNFPGRFSGRQFSNSRSEMNVSTLELGDSALYLCASSLYERAGANVLTFGAGSRLTVL.

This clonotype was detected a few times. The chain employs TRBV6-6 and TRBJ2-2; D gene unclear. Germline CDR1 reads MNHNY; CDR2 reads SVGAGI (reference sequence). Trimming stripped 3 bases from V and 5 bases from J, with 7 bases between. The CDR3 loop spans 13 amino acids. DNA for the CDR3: TGTGCCAGCAGTTATTCTGAAACCGGGGAGCTGTTTTTT. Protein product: CASSYSETGELFF.

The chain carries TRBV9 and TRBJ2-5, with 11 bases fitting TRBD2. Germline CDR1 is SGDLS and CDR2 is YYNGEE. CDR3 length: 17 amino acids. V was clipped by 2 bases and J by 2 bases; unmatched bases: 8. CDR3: CASSVLDLAGGQETQYF. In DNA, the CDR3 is TGTGCCAGCAGCGTGCTCGACCTAGCGGGGGGACAAGAGACCCAGTACTTC.

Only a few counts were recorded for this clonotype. The CDR3 loop reads CASSRQGGSGANVLTF. CDR3 nucleotide sequence: TGCGCCAGCAGCCGACAGGGGGGCTCTGGGGCCAACGTCCTGACTTTC. The V call is TRBV5-1, the J call TRBJ2-6; 9 nucleotides line up with TRBD1. The V and J ends lost 4 bases and 0 bases, in that order; junction bases with no gene match: 2. The length of the CDR3 is 16 residues. The V gene's germline CDR1 is SGHRS and CDR2 YFSETQ.

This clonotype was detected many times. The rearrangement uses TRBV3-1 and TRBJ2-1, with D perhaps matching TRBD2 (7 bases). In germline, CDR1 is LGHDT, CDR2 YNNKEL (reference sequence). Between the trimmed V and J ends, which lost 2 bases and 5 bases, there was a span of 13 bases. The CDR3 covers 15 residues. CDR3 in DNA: TGTGCCAGCAGCCAATATCCGGGGGGCAACAATGAGCAGTTCTTC. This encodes CASSQYPGGNNEQFF.

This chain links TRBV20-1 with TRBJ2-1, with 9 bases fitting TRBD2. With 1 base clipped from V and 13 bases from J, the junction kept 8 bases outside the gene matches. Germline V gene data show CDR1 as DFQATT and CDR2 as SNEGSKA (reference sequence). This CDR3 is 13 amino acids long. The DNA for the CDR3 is TGCAGTGCTAGAGGCGGGAGGGCCCTGGTTCAGTTCTTC. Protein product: CSARGGRALVQFF.

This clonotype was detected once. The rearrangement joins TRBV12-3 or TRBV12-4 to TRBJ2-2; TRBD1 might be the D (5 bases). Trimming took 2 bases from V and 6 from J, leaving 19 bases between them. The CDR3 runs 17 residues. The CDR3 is CASSLSPGAATAGELFF. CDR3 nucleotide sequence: TGTGCCAGCAGTTTATCTCCTGGGGCAGCAACGGCCGGGGAGCTGTTTTTT.

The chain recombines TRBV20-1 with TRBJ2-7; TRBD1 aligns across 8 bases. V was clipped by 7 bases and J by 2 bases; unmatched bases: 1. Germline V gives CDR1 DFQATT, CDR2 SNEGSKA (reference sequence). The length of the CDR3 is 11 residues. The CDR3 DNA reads TGCAGTGGACAGGGGACCTACGAGCAGTACTTC. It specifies CSGQGTYEQYF.

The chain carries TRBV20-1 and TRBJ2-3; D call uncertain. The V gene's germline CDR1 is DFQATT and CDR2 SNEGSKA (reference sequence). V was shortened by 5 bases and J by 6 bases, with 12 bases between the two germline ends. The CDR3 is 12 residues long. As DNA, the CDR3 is TGCAGTGCTCAAACTCGAGCCGATACGCAGTATTTT. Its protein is CSAQTRADTQYF.